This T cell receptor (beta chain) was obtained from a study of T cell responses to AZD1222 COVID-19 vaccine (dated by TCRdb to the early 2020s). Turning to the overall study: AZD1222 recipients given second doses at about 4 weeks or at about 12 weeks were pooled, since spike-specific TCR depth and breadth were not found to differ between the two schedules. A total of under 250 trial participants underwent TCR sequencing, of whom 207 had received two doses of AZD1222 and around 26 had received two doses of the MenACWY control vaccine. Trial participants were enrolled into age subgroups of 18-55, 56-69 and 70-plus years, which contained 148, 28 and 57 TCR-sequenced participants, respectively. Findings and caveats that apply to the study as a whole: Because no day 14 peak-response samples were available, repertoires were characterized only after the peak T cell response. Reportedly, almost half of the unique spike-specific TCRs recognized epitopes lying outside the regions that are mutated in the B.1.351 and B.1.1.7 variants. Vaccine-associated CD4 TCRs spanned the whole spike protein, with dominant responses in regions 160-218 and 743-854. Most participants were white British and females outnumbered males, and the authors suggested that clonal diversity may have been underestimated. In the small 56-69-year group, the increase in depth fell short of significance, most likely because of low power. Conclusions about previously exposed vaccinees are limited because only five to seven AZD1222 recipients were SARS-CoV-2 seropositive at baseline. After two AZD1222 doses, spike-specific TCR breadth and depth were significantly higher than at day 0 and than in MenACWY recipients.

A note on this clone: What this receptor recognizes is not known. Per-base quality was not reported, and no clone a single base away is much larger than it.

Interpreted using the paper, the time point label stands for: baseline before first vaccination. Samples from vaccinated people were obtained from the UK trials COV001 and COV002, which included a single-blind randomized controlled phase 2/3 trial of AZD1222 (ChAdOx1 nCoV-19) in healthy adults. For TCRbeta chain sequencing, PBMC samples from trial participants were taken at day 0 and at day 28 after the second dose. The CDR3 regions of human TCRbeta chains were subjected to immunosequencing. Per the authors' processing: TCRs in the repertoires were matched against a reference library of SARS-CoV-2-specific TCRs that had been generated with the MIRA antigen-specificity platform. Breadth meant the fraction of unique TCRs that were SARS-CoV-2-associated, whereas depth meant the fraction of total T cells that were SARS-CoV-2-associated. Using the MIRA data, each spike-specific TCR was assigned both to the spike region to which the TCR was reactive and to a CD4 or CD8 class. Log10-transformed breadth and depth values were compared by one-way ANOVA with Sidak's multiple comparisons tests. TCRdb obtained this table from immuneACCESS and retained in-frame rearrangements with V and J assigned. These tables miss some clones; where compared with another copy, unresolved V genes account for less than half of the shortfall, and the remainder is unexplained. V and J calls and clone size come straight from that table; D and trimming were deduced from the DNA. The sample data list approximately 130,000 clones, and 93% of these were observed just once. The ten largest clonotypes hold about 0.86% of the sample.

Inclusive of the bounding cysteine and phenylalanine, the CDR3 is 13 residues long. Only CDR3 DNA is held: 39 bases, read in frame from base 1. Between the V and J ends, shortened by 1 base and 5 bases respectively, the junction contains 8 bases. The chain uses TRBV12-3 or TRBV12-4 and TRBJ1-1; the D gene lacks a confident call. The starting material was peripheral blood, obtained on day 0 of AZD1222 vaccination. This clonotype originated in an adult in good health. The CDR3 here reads CASSLEAGTEAFF. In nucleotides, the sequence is TGTGCCAGCAGTTTAGAGGCGGGGACTGAAGCTTTCTTT.